A selection of T cell receptor beta chains follows, all from one sample in a study of tumor-infiltrating lymphocytes in primary liver carcinoma. In TCRdb, the multiplex PCR reads were re-called with MiXCR into one record per CDR3 protein. Of 250,000 to 350,000 distinct CDR3 sequences listed, around three fifths were seen once; the top ten hold around 15%. Sequencing used peripheral blood. The source of these receptors is a woman younger than 45 with primary liver carcinoma and hepatitis B virus infection. The CDR3 runs from the conserved cysteine through the conserved F or W. The D gene is left open where the match is weak. Size tells how often a clone was seen (once, few, many) or the class of an expanded clone, and some rows leave it out.

-	TRBV28	TRBJ2-5	once	TGTGCCAGCAGTTTAGGGGAGGATACTTCTCAAGAGACCCAGTACTTC	CASSLGEDTSQETQYF
-	TRBV28	TRBJ2-1	-	TGTGCCAACAGTTCCCTTAGCGGCAGCTCCTACAATGAGCAGTTCTTC	CANSSLSGSSYNEQFF
-	TRBV28	TRBJ1-6	-	TGTGCCAGCAGTTCACCCCTCCACTTT	CASSSPLHF
TRBD1	TRBV4-2	TRBJ2-5	-	TGTGCCAGCAGCCAAGCCCGGGACAGGGGTAACGTTCGGCAAGAGACCAAGTACTTC	CASSQARDRGNVRQETKYF
-	TRBV7-8	TRBJ2-2	-	TGTGCCAGCAGCGCGAGTAGCAGTCCCGGGGAGCTGTTTTTT	CASSASSSPGELFF
TRBD2	TRBV5-6	TRBJ2-1	-	TGTGCCAGCAGCTTGGTGGCGGGAGGGTGGGGGTACAATGAGCAGTTCTTC	CASSLVAGGWGYNEQFF
TRBD2	TRBV28	TRBJ2-1	few	TGTGCCAGCAGGATCACTAGCGGGTATGAGCAGTTCTTC	CASRITSGYEQFF
-	TRBV5-4	TRBJ2-5	few	TGTGCCAGCAGCTTATTACGAGACCCGGAGACCCAGTACTTC	CASSLLRDPETQYF
TRBD2	TRBV6-2/TRBV6-3	TRBJ2-5	many	TGTGCCAGCAGTTACGTTTCTTCGACTAGCGGGAGATACTTC	CASSYVSSTSGRYF
-	TRBV14	TRBJ2-1	-	TGTGACAGCAGCCGTGGTGAGGGTTCGAGCTCCTACAATGAGCAGTTCTTC	CDSSRGEGSSSYNEQFF
-	TRBV29-1	TRBJ1-5	-	TGCAGCATGCAGACTAGCGGGAGATCCTCAGATACGCAGCATTTT	CSMQTSGRSSDTQHF
-	TRBV6-1	TRBJ2-7	few	TGTGCCAGCAGTGCCTGGACAGATCCTAGGCAGTACTTC	CASSAWTDPRQYF
-	TRBV12-3/TRBV12-4	TRBJ2-2	-	TGTGCCAGCAGGGGTGTCGGGGAGCTGCTTTTT	CASRGVGELLF
TRBD2	TRBV12-3/TRBV12-4	TRBJ2-2	few	TGTGCCAGCAGTTTATTTAGCGGGAGGAACACCGGGGAGCTGTTTTTT	CASSLFSGRNTGELFF
-	TRBV12-5	TRBJ2-1	few	TGTGCTAGTGGCCCGACCCTGAGCGGGCCCTACAATGAGCAGTTCTTC	CASGPTLSGPYNEQFF
-	TRBV6-1	TRBJ2-7	few	TGTGCCAGCAGTGCCGAGGGTCCCTTGGAGCAGTACTTC	CASSAEGPLEQYF
TRBD1	TRBV6-5	TRBJ1-2	-	TGTGCCAGCAGTTACTCTGGACAGGGAGGTGGCTACACCTTC	CASSYSGQGGGYTF
-	TRBV11-2	TRBJ2-2	-	TGTGCCAGCGGCCATGGTGGCGGGGAGCCGTTTTTT	CASGHGGGEPFF
-	TRBV20-1	TRBJ2-2	few	TGCAGTGCCCCGAAGCAGGGCGGGAACACCGGGGAGCTGTTTTTT	CSAPKQGGNTGELFF
-	TRBV11-3	TRBJ1-3	many	TGTGCCAGCAGCTTAGGCCCAAGGACACCTGGAAACACCATATATTTT	CASSLGPRTPGNTIYF
TRBD1	TRBV11-3	TRBJ2-1	many	TGTGCCAGCAGCCAACAGGACAGGGGGAACAATGAGCAGTTCTTC	CASSQQDRGNNEQFF
TRBD1	TRBV29-1	TRBJ1-2	many	TGCAGCGTTGGGGGACAGGGGCTTGACACCACCTTC	CSVGGQGLDTTF
-	TRBV5-5	TRBJ2-1	-	TGTGCCAGCAGCTTAGAGCCAGGGAGGTACAATGAGCAGTTCTTC	CASSLEPGRYNEQFF
-	TRBV6-1	TRBJ2-3	-	TGTGCCAGCACCCAGAGCCATCGCACAGATACGCAGTATTTT	CASTQSHRTDTQYF
-	TRBV12-3/TRBV12-4	TRBJ2-7	-	TGTGCCAGCAGTTGGGGACGGACGAACTCCTACGAGCAGTACTTC	CASSWGRTNSYEQYF
-	TRBV7-9	TRBJ2-2	-	TGTGCCAGCAGCTTGCGACATACCGGGGAGCTGTTTTTT	CASSLRHTGELFF
-	TRBV6-5	TRBJ2-5	many	TGTGCCAGCAGTTACTTGGCAGGGGAGGGTCAAGAGACCCAGTACTTC	CASSYLAGEGQETQYF
TRBD2	TRBV29-1	TRBJ2-3	many	TGCAGCGTTGAAGGAGGGGAGGGAACAGATACGCAGTATTTT	CSVEGGEGTDTQYF